The 30 T cell receptor beta chains presented below share a single source sample, sequenced in a study of blood T cell repertoires in COVID-19. Produced via immunoSEQ multiplex PCR; TCRdb's table is partial and in-frame only. Among about 200,000 clones listed, over 75% were seen once. Sequencing was performed on peripheral blood. All receptors come from a woman in her 70s with COVID-19, enrolled during active disease.

The chain carries TRBV6-5 and TRBJ2-1; 10 bases are a match to TRBD2. Germline values: CDR1 MNHEY, CDR2 SVGAGI. The CDR3 totals 15 residues. V lost 6 bases to trimming and J lost 9 bases; unmatched junction nucleotides: 11. The CDR3 sequence: CASRKKAGGFSEQFF. CDR3 in DNA: TGTGCCAGCAGGAAAAAAGCGGGGGGGTTTTCTGAGCAGTTCTTC.

V usage is TRBV6-5 and J usage is TRBJ1-2; D perhaps matches TRBD1 (5 bases). The V gene's germline CDR1 is MNHEY and CDR2 SVGAGI. Trimming removed 0 bases at V and 5 bases at J, with 10 bases between. This CDR3 region has 14 residues. The CDR3: CASSYSGQGYGYTF. CDR3 in DNA: TGTGCCAGCAGTTACTCGGGCCAGGGTTATGGCTACACCTTC.

This clone appeared once. The chain is built from TRBV5-8 and TRBJ2-7, with 8 bases lining up with TRBD1. CDR1 is SGHTS and CDR2 is YDEGEE in the germline V gene. The CDR3 is 12 residues long. V lost 4 bases, J lost 6 bases, and 3 bases stayed unmatched. In nucleotides, the CDR3 is TGTGCCAGCAGCACGGACAGGGTCGAGCAGTACTTC. Amino acids: CASSTDRVEQYF.

The chain uses TRBV11-3 and TRBJ1-2; TRBD1 matches at 11 bases. Trimming cost V 4 bases and J 7 bases; bases outside gene matches: 5. The CDR3 spans 14 residues. Germline CDR1 and CDR2: SGHNT and YENEEA. For the CDR3, the DNA is TGTGCCAGCAGCTCCGGACAGGGGGCGCTTGGCTACACCTTC. Its translation: CASSSGQGALGYTF.

The rearrangement joins TRBV7-2 to TRBJ1-2; perhaps TRBD1 as D (5 bases). Trimming left V 3 bases short and J 0 bases short, with 11 bases between. The germline CDR1 and CDR2 sequences are SGHTA and FQGNSA. CDR3 length: 15 residues. CDR3 region: CASSFPGGTNYGYTF. As DNA, the CDR3 is TGTGCCAGCAGCTTCCCCGGGGGAACTAACTATGGCTACACCTTC.

This chain connects TRBV19 to TRBJ1-2; 7 bases agree with TRBD1. Germline V gene lookup returns CDR1 LNHDA and CDR2 SQIVND (reference sequence). The V and J ends lost 10 bases and 5 bases, in that order; junction bases with no gene match: 7. The CDR3 has 12 amino acids. The CDR3 nucleotides read TGTGCCACCGCGACAGGGAATTATGGCTACACCTTC. Translated: CATATGNYGYTF.

The chain joins TRBV7-2 to TRBJ2-2, with a tentative D call TRBD2 (5 bases). Germline CDR1 is SGHTA and CDR2 is FQGNSA. The CDR3 totals 15 residues. Trimming took 5 bases from V and 5 from J, leaving 15 bases between them. The CDR3 loop is CASSPLLVGTGELFF. DNA for the CDR3: TGTGCCAGCAGCCCTCTACTAGTAGGGACCGGGGAGCTGTTTTTT.

A single count supports this clone. The chain joins TRBV10-3 to TRBJ1-6; 10 nucleotides line up with TRBD1. The germline V gene encodes CDR1 ENHRY and CDR2 SYGVKD. V lost 7 bases and J lost 8; bases outside the gene matches: 5. This CDR3 has 14 amino acids. The CDR3, as DNA: TGTGCCATCACTTGGGACAGGGGTGATTCACCCCTCCACTTT. Its protein is CAITWDRGDSPLHF.

This clone was observed a few times. The chain couples TRBV5-6 to TRBJ1-1; 7 bases line up with TRBD1. Per the germline V gene, CDR1 is SGHDT and CDR2 is YYEEEE. The CDR3 runs 15 residues. V shed 2 bases and J 1 base; nucleotides not matched to a gene: 5. CDR3 coding DNA: TGTGCCAGCAGCTTTCGACAGGGTGCGAACACTGAAGCTTTCTTT. Its translation: CASSFRQGANTEAFF.

This clone was counted only a few times. This chain uses TRBV20-1 with TRBJ1-2; D remains ambiguous. The germline gives CDR1 DFQATT, CDR2 SNEGSKA (reference sequence). V was cut by 0 bases and J by 12 bases, with 11 bases left in between. The CDR3 is 11 amino acids. The CDR3 sequence is CSARDREANTF. Written as DNA, the CDR3 is TGCAGTGCTAGAGATCGGGAGGCTAACACCTTC.

The rearrangement joins TRBV3-1 (or the pseudogene TRBV3-2) to TRBJ1-1; TRBD1 aligns across 10 bases. The CDR3 has 17 amino acids. Losses at the gene ends were 6 bases for V and 3 bases for J; bases not matched to a gene: 13. Germline CDR1 reads LGHDT; CDR2 reads YNNKEL (reference sequence). The CDR3 region is CASRPRDRGERDTEAFF. In nucleotides, the CDR3 is TGTGCCAGCAGGCCCAGGGACAGGGGAGAGAGAGACACTGAAGCTTTCTTT.

V and J are TRBV5-6 and TRBJ1-1, with 7 bases fitting TRBD1. CDR1 is SGHDT, CDR2 YYEEEE, per germline. The V segment lost 1 base and the J segment 3 bases; nucleotides outside the gene matches: 12. The CDR3 spans 17 residues. The CDR3, as DNA: TGTGCCAGCAGCTTGTGGGATCGACAGGGTAGGGACACTGAAGCTTTCTTT. It yields the protein CASSLWDRQGRDTEAFF.

The V call is TRBV19, the J call TRBJ2-1; 9 bases are shared with TRBD2. The CDR3 loop spans 15 amino acids. Germline V CDR1 and CDR2: LNHDA, SQIVND (reference sequence). V was clipped by 3 bases and J by 7 bases; unmatched bases: 7. The CDR3 region is CASSITTSGANEQFF. The DNA for the CDR3 is TGTGCCAGTAGTATTACGACTAGCGGTGCGAATGAGCAGTTCTTC.

The chain links TRBV19 to TRBJ2-3; 12 positions agree with TRBD2. Germline V gene data show CDR1 as LNHDA and CDR2 as SQIVND (reference sequence). Unmatched junction bases numbered 6, after V lost 4 bases and J lost 1 base. The CDR3 contains 17 residues. CDR3 protein: CASSNLAGGRGTDTQYF. DNA for the CDR3: TGTGCCAGTAGTAACCTAGCGGGGGGGCGCGGCACAGATACGCAGTATTTT.

The V gene is TRBV20-1, the J gene TRBJ2-1; 9 bases map to TRBD2. The V segment lost 3 bases and the J segment 10 bases; nucleotides outside the gene matches: 13. Germline CDR1 and CDR2: DFQATT and SNEGSKA (reference sequence). CDR3 length: 15 amino acids. DNA for the CDR3: TGCAGTGCTAGTCCGAATCTAGCGGGACATGAGGAGCAGTTCTTC. Translation: CSASPNLAGHEEQFF.

J is TRBJ2-1 and V is TRBV6-5; 10 nucleotides align to TRBD1. J was trimmed by 7 bases and V by 6 bases; bases with no gene match: 3. This CDR3 has 13 amino acids. Per the germline V gene, CDR1 is MNHEY and CDR2 is SVGAGI. The CDR3 here is CASSRDRGNEQFF. CDR3 bases: TGTGCCAGCAGCCGGGACAGGGGTAATGAGCAGTTCTTC.

This clone has only one observation. The rearrangement links TRBV9 to TRBJ2-2; 12 bases agree with TRBD2. This CDR3 has 17 amino acids. Germline V lookup: CDR1 SGDLS, CDR2 YYNGEE. V lost 3 bases to trimming and J lost 5 bases; unmatched junction nucleotides: 8. In DNA, the CDR3 is TGTGCCAGCAGCGCTAGCGGGAGGGCCGTGGTTACCGGGGAGCTGTTTTTT. This gives the protein CASSASGRAVVTGELFF.

The chain links TRBV3-1 (or the pseudogene TRBV3-2) to TRBJ1-2; a possible D gene is TRBD1 (5 bases). Germline CDR1 and CDR2: LGHDT and YNNKEL (reference sequence). V was trimmed by 2 bases and J by 2 bases, leaving 9 bases between them. The CDR3 length is 14 residues. Here the CDR3 DNA reads TGTGCCAGCAGCCAAATCTACAGGAACTATGGCTACACCTTC. It specifies CASSQIYRNYGYTF.

In its sample, this clone was seen a few times. This chain uses TRBV27 with TRBJ1-6; D call uncertain. Trimming pared 3 bases from V and 0 bases from J, leaving 9 bases between. The CDR3 spans 16 residues. Germline V gene sequence: CDR1 MNHEY, CDR2 SMNVEV (reference sequence). The CDR3 coding sequence is TGTGCCAGCAGTTTTTTCCCGCGCTCCTATAATTCACCCCTCCACTTT. Its translation is CASSFFPRSYNSPLHF.

The genes are TRBV7-2 and TRBJ2-1; weak D call: TRBD2 (6 bases). CDR3 length: 18 amino acids. CDR1 and CDR2 from the germline V gene are SGHTA and FQGNSA. V was trimmed by 1 base and J by 0 bases, leaving 16 bases between them. The chain's CDR3 is CASSLVAASQRSYNEQFF. The CDR3 nucleotides read TGTGCCAGCAGCTTAGTAGCGGCTAGCCAACGCTCCTACAATGAGCAGTTCTTC.

The chain links TRBV7-2 to TRBJ2-7; TRBD2 matches 9 bases. The germline V gene has CDR1 SGHTA and CDR2 FQGNSA. J lost 3 bases, V lost 4 bases, and 10 bases had no gene match. The CDR3 sequence is 16 residues long. CDR3 protein: CASSSRASGGIYEQYF. The DNA for the CDR3 is TGTGCCAGCAGCTCCAGGGCCAGCGGGGGGATCTACGAGCAGTACTTC. Based on the CDR3 plus reference TRBV7-2 and TRBJ2-7, the full variable domain is GAGVSQSPSNKVTEKGKDVELRCDPISGHTALYWYRQSLGQGLEFLIYFQGNSAPDKSGLPSDRFSAERTGGSVSTLTIQRTQQEDSAVYLCASSSRASGGIYEQYFGPGTRLTVT.

The V call is TRBV30, the J call TRBJ2-7; TRBD1 is a possible D gene (6 bases). V lost 5 bases and J 4 bases, leaving 12 bases between the germline ends. Germline V gives CDR1 GTSNPN, CDR2 SVGIG (reference sequence). The CDR3 runs 12 residues. The CDR3 region has the DNA TGTGCCTGGGGACAAGGGGGTTACGAGCAGTACTTC. This codes for CAWGQGGYEQYF. Filled out from reference TRBV30 and TRBJ2-7, the complete variable domain reads SQTIHQWPATLVQPVGSPLSLECTVEGTSNPNLYWYRQAAGRGLQLLFYSVGIGQISSEVPQNLSASRPQDRQFILSSKKLLLSDSGFYLCAWGQGGYEQYFGPGTRLTVT.

The rearrangement uses TRBV29-1 and TRBJ2-7; no clear D gene. Germline loops: CDR1 SQVTM, CDR2 ANQGSEA. This CDR3 has 14 residues. The V end was cut by 5 bases, the J end by 0 bases, with 14 bases between. The CDR3 spells CSVSPTAVSYEQYF. For the CDR3, the DNA is TGCAGCGTTTCCCCGACGGCGGTCTCCTACGAGCAGTACTTC.

The V and J genes are TRBV6-5 and TRBJ2-7; tentatively, D is TRBD2 (6 bases). This CDR3 spans 11 amino acids. CDR1 is MNHEY, CDR2 SVGAGI, per germline. Deletions cut 5 bases from V and 7 bases from J, with 9 bases between. The CDR3 DNA follows: TGTGCCAGCAGTCGGGGACTGGAGCAGTACTTC. It encodes CASSRGLEQYF.

V gene TRBV27 combines with J gene TRBJ1-5, with 8 bases fitting TRBD1. This CDR3 has 17 residues. Germline V CDR1 and CDR2: MNHEY, SMNVEV (reference sequence). The junction had 12 bases not matched to a gene; V was cut back by 6 bases and J by 2 bases. CDR3 in DNA: TGTGCCAGCAGACGTCGCAGGGGGCAAGGGGGCAATCAGCCCCAGCATTTT. Translated, it gives CASRRRRGQGGNQPQHF.

V usage is TRBV19 and J usage is TRBJ1-1; the match to TRBD1 covers 10 bases. J gave up 1 base and V 4 bases, and 9 bases lay outside the gene matches. Per germline, CDR1 LNHDA and CDR2 SQIVND (reference sequence). This CDR3 has 17 amino acids. The CDR3 is CASSKRDRGVGNTEAFF. The DNA of the CDR3 is TGTGCCAGTAGTAAAAGGGACAGGGGCGTAGGGAACACTGAAGCTTTCTTT.

The chain employs TRBV24-1 and TRBJ1-4; a possible D gene is TRBD1 (6 bases). V lost 3 bases and J 7 bases, leaving 14 bases between the germline ends. The CDR3 loop spans 15 amino acids. The V gene's germline CDR1 is KGHDR and CDR2 SFDVKD. CDR3 region: CATSDPGGPVEKLFF. In nucleotides, the CDR3 is TGTGCCACCAGTGATCCGGGGGGGCCGGTTGAAAAACTGTTTTTT.

DNA for the CDR3: TGTGCCAGCAGCGTGACAGAGATGGGACCCCTCCACTTT. Encoded protein: CASSVTEMGPLHF. The chain uses TRBV7-2 and TRBJ1-6, with D perhaps matching TRBD1 (5 bases). Germline CDR1 is SGHTA and CDR2 is FQGNSA. The CDR3 runs 13 residues. With 5 bases removed from V and 12 bases from J, the gap between germline ends came to 14 bases.

J is TRBJ1-1 and V is TRBV3-1 (or the pseudogene TRBV3-2); D possibly corresponds to TRBD1 (6 bases). The CDR3 contains 13 residues. The V gene's germline CDR1 is LGHDT and CDR2 YNNKEL (reference sequence). Trimming took 4 bases from V and 6 from J, leaving 12 bases between them. CDR3 sequence reads: CASSPYRDAEAFF. The CDR3 nucleotides are TGTGCCAGCAGCCCTTACAGGGACGCTGAAGCTTTCTTT.

The chain uses TRBV7-6 and TRBJ2-1, with 11 nucleotides matching TRBD2. Germline assignment: CDR1 SGHVS and CDR2 FNYEAQ. The CDR3 has 15 amino acids. The trim removed 2 bases at V and 9 bases at J, leaving 6 bases unmatched. Here the CDR3 reads CASSLIAGGPSEQFF. DNA of the CDR3: TGTGCCAGCAGCTTAATAGCGGGAGGGCCGAGTGAGCAGTTCTTC.